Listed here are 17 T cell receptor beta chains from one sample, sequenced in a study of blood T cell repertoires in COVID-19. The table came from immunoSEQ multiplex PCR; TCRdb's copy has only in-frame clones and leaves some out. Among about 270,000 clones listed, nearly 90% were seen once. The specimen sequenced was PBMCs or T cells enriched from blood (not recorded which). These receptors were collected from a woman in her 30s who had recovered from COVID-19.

Here the CDR3 DNA reads TGTGCCAGCTCACAACCACCTGGGGGCCCCTACAATGAGCAGTTCTTC. It translates to CASSQPPGGPYNEQFF. J is TRBJ2-1 and V is TRBV18; possibly TRBD1 for D (6 bases). The V and J ends lost 4 bases and 2 bases respectively, with 15 bases between them. Germline V gives CDR1 KGHSH, CDR2 LQKENI. The CDR3 runs 16 residues.

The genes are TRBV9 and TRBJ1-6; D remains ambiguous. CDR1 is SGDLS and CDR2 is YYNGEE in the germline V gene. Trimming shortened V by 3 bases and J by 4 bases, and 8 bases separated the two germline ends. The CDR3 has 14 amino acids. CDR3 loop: CASSGLLYNSPLHF. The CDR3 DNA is TGTGCCAGCAGCGGCCTACTTTATAATTCACCCCTCCACTTT.

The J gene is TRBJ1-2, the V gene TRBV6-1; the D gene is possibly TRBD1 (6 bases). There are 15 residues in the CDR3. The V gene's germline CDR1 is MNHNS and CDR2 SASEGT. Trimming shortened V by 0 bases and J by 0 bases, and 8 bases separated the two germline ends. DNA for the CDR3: TGTGCCAGCAGTGAAGCGACAGGCTCTAACTATGGCTACACCTTC. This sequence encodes CASSEATGSNYGYTF.

The CDR3 region has the DNA TGTGCCAGCTCTCCTAGGACAGGGGGTATCATCACTAGCACAGATACGCAGTATTTT. It yields the protein CASSPRTGGIITSTDTQYF. The chain carries TRBV18 and TRBJ2-3; the match to TRBD1 covers 10 bases. From germline, CDR1 is KGHSH and CDR2 LQKENI. V dropped 6 bases and J dropped 0; count of bases not matched to a gene: 15. This CDR3 has 19 amino acids.

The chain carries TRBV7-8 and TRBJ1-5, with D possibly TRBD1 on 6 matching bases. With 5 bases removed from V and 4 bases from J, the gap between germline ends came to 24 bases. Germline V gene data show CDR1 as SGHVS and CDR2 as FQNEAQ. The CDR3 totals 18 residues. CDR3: CASSGTTWGGARNQPQHF. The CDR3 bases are TGTGCCAGCAGCGGTACGACGTGGGGGGGCGCTCGGAATCAGCCCCAGCATTTT.

Here the CDR3 reads CASSLVAGYGAFF. The CDR3 DNA follows: TGTGCCAGCAGCTTAGTGGCGGGATACGGAGCTTTCTTT. The chain combines TRBV7-9 with TRBJ1-1; no firm D call. Germline V gives CDR1 SEHNR, CDR2 FQNEAQ (reference sequence). V was pared by 1 base and J by 10 bases, with 13 bases between. This CDR3 contains 13 residues.

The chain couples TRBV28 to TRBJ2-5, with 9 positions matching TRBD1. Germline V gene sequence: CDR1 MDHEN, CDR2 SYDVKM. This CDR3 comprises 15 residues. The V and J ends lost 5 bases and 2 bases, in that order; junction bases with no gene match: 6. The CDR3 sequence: CASSDRGTGQETQYF. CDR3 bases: TGTGCCAGCAGTGACCGAGGGACAGGGCAAGAGACCCAGTACTTC.

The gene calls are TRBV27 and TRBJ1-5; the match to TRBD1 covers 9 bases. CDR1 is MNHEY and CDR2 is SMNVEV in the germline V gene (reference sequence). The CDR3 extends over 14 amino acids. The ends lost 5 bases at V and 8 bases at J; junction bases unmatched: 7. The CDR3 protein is CASSPWDREKPQHF. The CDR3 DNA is TGTGCCAGCAGTCCCTGGGACAGGGAGAAGCCCCAGCATTTT.

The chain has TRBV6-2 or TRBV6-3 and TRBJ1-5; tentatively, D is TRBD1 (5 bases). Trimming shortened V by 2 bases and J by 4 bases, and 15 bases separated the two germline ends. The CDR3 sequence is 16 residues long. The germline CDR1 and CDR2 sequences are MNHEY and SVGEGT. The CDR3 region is CASSYRAGPKNQPQHF. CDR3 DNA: TGTGCCAGCAGTTACCGGGCGGGACCAAAAAATCAGCCCCAGCATTTT.

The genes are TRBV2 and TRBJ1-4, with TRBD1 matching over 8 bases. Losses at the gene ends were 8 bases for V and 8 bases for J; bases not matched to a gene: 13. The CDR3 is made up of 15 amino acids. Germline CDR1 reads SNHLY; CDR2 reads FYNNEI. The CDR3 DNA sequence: TGTGCCAGCGGCAACCAGGGGGCTGTTGGGGAAAAACTGTTTTTT. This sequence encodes CASGNQGAVGEKLFF.

Written as DNA, the CDR3 is TGTGCCAGCAGTTACCGGTCCCTGGGACAGGGGCTCTATAGTAATCAGCCCCAGCATTTT. Encoded protein: CASSYRSLGQGLYSNQPQHF. This sequence joins TRBV6-2 or TRBV6-3 and TRBJ1-5, with TRBD1 identical over 10 bases. Germline trimming cut 2 bases from V and 4 bases from J; bases unmatched to any gene: 17. The CDR3 covers 20 residues. Germline values: CDR1 MNHEY, CDR2 SVGEGT.

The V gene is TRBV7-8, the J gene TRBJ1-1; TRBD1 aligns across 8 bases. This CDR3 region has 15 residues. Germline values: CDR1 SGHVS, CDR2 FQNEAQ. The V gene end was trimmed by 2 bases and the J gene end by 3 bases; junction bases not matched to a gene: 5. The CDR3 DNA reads TGTGCCAGCAGCTTACAGGGGGCTGGGGACACTGAAGCTTTCTTT. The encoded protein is CASSLQGAGDTEAFF.

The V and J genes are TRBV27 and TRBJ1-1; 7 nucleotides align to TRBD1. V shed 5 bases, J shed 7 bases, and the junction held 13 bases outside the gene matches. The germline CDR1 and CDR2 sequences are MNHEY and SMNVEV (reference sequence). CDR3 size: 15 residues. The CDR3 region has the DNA TGTGCCAGCAGTACCGGGACAGCCGGACTCAATGAAGCTTTCTTT. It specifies CASSTGTAGLNEAFF.

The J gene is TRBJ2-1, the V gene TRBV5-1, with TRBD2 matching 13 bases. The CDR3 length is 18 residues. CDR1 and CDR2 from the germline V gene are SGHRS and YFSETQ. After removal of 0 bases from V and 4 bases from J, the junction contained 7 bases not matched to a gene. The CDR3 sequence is CASSLVKTSGGIYNEQFF. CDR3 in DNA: TGCGCCAGCAGCTTGGTAAAGACTAGCGGGGGGATTTACAATGAGCAGTTCTTC. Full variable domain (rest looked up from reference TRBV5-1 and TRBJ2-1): KAGVTQTPRYLIKTRGQQVTLSCSPISGHRSVSWYQQTPGQGLQFLFEYFSETQRNKGNFPGRFSGRQFSNSRSEMNVSTLELGDSALYLCASSLVKTSGGIYNEQFFGPGTRLTVL.

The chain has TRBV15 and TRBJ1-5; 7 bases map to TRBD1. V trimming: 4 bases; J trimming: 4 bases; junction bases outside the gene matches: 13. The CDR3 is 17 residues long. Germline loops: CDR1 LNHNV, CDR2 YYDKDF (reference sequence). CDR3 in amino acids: CATSTGAGTEKNQPQHF. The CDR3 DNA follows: TGTGCCACCAGCACTGGGGCCGGGACAGAAAAGAATCAGCCCCAGCATTTT.

The CDR3 spells CASSPTESSNQPQHF. CDR3 coding DNA: TGTGCCAGCTCACCCACAGAGAGTAGCAATCAGCCCCAGCATTTT. V and J are TRBV18 and TRBJ1-5; D unresolved. This CDR3 comprises 15 residues. The germline gives CDR1 KGHSH, CDR2 LQKENI. V gave up 3 bases and J gave up 0 bases, with 9 bases separating them.

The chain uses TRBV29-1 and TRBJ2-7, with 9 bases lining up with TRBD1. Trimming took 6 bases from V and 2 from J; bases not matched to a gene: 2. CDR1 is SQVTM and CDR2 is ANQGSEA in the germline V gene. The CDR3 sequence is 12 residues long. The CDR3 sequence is CSVQGATYEQYF. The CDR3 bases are TGCAGCGTACAGGGGGCCACCTACGAGCAGTACTTC.